This T cell receptor beta chain stems from a study of OX40 agonist ivuxolimab in advanced cancers. As for the study in general: Partial responses were seen in three patients, one with hepatocellular carcinoma and two with cutaneous melanoma. Study outcomes and limitations: The 0.1-3.0 mg/kg partial responders had among the lowest clonal expansion.

As regards this clone: As yet, its antigen is unknown.

CDR1 and CDR2 (germline): SGDLS, YYNGEE. V was clipped by 3 bases and J by 6 bases; unmatched bases: 5. The CDR3 extends over 15 amino acids. Assay: immunoSEQ multiplex PCR; the TCRdb copy retains only in-frame clones and omits some. The table lists approximately 94,000 clones, approximately 90% of them singletons. This sequence joins TRBV9 and TRBJ2-1; TRBD2 matches at 11 bases. This specimen consisted of CD4+ or CD8+ T cells sorted from blood, obtained in a trial of the OX40 agonist ivuxolimab. The sequence was collected from an adult with an advanced solid tumor such as melanoma, head and neck, liver or kidney cancer. Written as DNA, the CDR3 is TGTGCCAGCAGCGCTCTAGCGGGAGGAATCAATGAGCAGTTCTTC. As protein: CASSALAGGINEQFF.